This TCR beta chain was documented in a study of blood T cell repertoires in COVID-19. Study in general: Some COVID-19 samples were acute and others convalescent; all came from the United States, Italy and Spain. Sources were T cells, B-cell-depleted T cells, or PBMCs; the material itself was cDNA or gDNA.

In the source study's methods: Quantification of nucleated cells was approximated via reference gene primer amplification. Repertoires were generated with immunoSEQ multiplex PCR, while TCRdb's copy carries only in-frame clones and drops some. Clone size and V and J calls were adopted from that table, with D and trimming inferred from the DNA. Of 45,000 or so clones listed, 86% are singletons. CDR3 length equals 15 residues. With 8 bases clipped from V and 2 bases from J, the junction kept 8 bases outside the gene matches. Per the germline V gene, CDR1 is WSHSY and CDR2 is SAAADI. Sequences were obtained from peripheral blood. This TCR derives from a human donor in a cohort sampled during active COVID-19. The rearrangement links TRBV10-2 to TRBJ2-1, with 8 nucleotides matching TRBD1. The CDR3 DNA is TGCGCCAGCCGACTCGACAGGGGACCCTACAATGAGCAGTTCTTC. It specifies CASRLDRGPYNEQFF.